This entry concerns a single T cell receptor beta chain. As yet, its antigen is unknown. The primer mix had 60 Vbeta and 13 Jbeta primers. Some clones are missing from TCRdb's copy, which holds only in-frame ones; the method was immunoSEQ multiplex PCR. Across 95,000 to 150,000 clones, the top ten clones capture around 4% of the sample. The CDR3 loop spans 16 amino acids. In germline, CDR1 is SGHVS, CDR2 FQNEAQ. V lost 3 bases and J 3 bases, leaving 16 bases between the germline ends. In nominal health when sampled, donors likely had unrecorded immune exposures nonetheless. The sample comes from a study of cytomegalovirus exposure and HLA in healthy donors. Points from the study as a whole: Reportedly, fewer N-insertions than the approximately 700-donor mean appeared in an Asian-associated ancestry cluster in a later analysis. Many donors carried some public TCRs, although rarity characterized most TCR sequences. A missense variant in DCLRE1C was later tied to TCR beta V- and J-gene trimming.

The V call is TRBV7-8, the J call TRBJ2-3, with a weak D call TRBD2 (6 bases). Sequenced input: PBMCs. The sequence came from a man younger than 35 in good health and CMV-seronegative. CDR3 residues: CASSFTRTRGTDTQYF. CDR3 coding DNA: TGTGCCAGCAGCTTCACGAGGACCCGGGGGACAGATACGCAGTATTTT.